The following is a TCR beta chain sequence with its context. This record comes from a study of T cells in Graves' hyperthyroidism and ophthalmopathy. Amplified TCR beta CDR3 regions derived from RNA transcripts. A first-round RT-PCR of the TCR CDR3 used the HTBI primer set. TCRdb fed the multiplex PCR reads into MiXCR, producing one record per CDR3 protein. The sample has around 620,000 distinct CDR3 sequences, approximately 14% seen once. The germline V gene encodes CDR1 SGDLS and CDR2 YYNGEE. Trimming shortened V by 4 bases and J by 4 bases, and 9 bases separated the two germline ends. This CDR3 region has 13 residues.

Sequencing input: blood. This receptor was identified in a woman aged 18-29 years with Graves' ophthalmopathy. The chain links TRBV9 to TRBJ2-1; D is undetermined. CDR3 nucleotide sequence: TGTGCCAGCAGCCCGACCCTTTACAATGAGCAGTTCTTC. It specifies CASSPTLYNEQFF.